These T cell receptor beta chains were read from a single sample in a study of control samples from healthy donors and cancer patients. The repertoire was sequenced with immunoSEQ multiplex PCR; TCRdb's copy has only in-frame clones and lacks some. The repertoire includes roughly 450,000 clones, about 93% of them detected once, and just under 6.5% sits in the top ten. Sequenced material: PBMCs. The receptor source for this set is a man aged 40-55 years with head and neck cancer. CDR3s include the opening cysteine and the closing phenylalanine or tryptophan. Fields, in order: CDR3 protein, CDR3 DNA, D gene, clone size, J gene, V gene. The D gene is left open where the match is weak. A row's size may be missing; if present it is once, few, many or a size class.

CDR3 protein: CAWRGQGNVEKLFF; CDR3 DNA: TGTGCCTGGAGGGGACAGGGGAACGTTGAAAAACTGTTTTTT; D gene: TRBD1; clone size: NA; J gene: TRBJ1-4; V gene: TRBV30
CDR3 protein: CASSRDRNTEAFF; CDR3 DNA: TGTGCCAGCAGCCGGGACAGGAACACTGAAGCTTTCTTT; D gene: TRBD1; clone size: NA; J gene: TRBJ1-1; V gene: TRBV25-1
CDR3 protein: CSVETGATGELFF; CDR3 DNA: TGCAGCGTTGAAACAGGTGCAACCGGGGAGCTGTTTTTT; D gene: NA; clone size: NA; J gene: TRBJ2-2; V gene: TRBV29-1
CDR3 protein: CASSPVGGGMETQYF; CDR3 DNA: TGTGCCAGCAGCCCGGTTGGGGGGGGGATGGAGACCCAGTACTTC; D gene: TRBD2; clone size: NA; J gene: TRBJ2-5; V gene: TRBV3-1/TRBV3-2
CDR3 protein: CASSLLWDTEAFF; CDR3 DNA: TGTGCCAGCAGCTTATTATGGGACACTGAAGCTTTCTTT; D gene: NA; clone size: NA; J gene: TRBJ1-1; V gene: TRBV7-2
CDR3 protein: CASSYNPGTTEAFF; CDR3 DNA: TGTGCCAGCAGTTACAATCCCGGGACCACTGAAGCTTTCTTT; D gene: NA; clone size: NA; J gene: TRBJ1-1; V gene: TRBV6-5
CDR3 protein: CATSRDQRKLFF; CDR3 DNA: TGTGCCACCAGCAGAGACCAGCGAAAGCTGTTTTTT; D gene: NA; clone size: NA; J gene: TRBJ2-2; V gene: TRBV15
CDR3 protein: CASSYSSIEAFF; CDR3 DNA: TGTGCCAGCAGTTACTCGAGCATTGAAGCTTTCTTT; D gene: NA; clone size: NA; J gene: TRBJ1-1; V gene: TRBV6-6
CDR3 protein: CASSGGFATNEKLFF; CDR3 DNA: TGTGCCAGTAGTGGGGGATTTGCAACTAATGAAAAACTGTTTTTT; D gene: NA; clone size: few; J gene: TRBJ1-4; V gene: TRBV19
CDR3 protein: CASRRPGQGGYTF; CDR3 DNA: TGTGCCAGCAGAAGGCCGGGACAGGGAGGCTACACCTTC; D gene: TRBD1; clone size: once; J gene: TRBJ1-2; V gene: TRBV6-5
CDR3 protein: CASSLSVHNRVF; CDR3 DNA: TGTGCCAGCAGCTTATCGGTCCATAATCGGGTCTTC; D gene: NA; clone size: NA; J gene: TRBJ2-1; V gene: TRBV7-2
CDR3 protein: CASSQGGRTEAFF; CDR3 DNA: TGTGCCAGCAGCCAAGGGGGTCGGACTGAAGCTTTCTTT; D gene: NA; clone size: NA; J gene: TRBJ1-1; V gene: TRBV14
CDR3 protein: CASSSPGQETQYF; CDR3 DNA: TGTGCCAGCAGCTCTCCGGGCCAAGAGACCCAGTACTTC; D gene: NA; clone size: NA; J gene: TRBJ2-5; V gene: TRBV27
CDR3 protein: CASRPSSGANVLTF; CDR3 DNA: TGTGCCAGCCGACCTAGCTCTGGGGCCAACGTCCTGACTTTC; D gene: NA; clone size: NA; J gene: TRBJ2-6; V gene: TRBV2
CDR3 protein: CASSQDLNEKLFF; CDR3 DNA: TGTGCCAGCAGCCAAGATCTAAATGAAAAACTGTTTTTT; D gene: NA; clone size: NA; J gene: TRBJ1-4; V gene: TRBV14
CDR3 protein: CASSDRRGSEAFF; CDR3 DNA: TGTGCCAGCAGTGACAGGAGGGGCTCTGAAGCTTTCTTT; D gene: NA; clone size: NA; J gene: TRBJ1-1; V gene: TRBV25-1
CDR3 protein: CASRLGGQVFEQYF; CDR3 DNA: TGTGCCAGCAGATTGGGGGGACAGGTATTCGAGCAGTACTTC; D gene: TRBD1; clone size: NA; J gene: TRBJ2-7; V gene: TRBV28
CDR3 protein: CASSWIQSGELFF; CDR3 DNA: TGTGCCAGCAGTTGGATACAGTCCGGGGAGCTGTTTTTT; D gene: NA; clone size: NA; J gene: TRBJ2-2; V gene: TRBV27
CDR3 protein: CASSVAKAGGAGELFF; CDR3 DNA: TGTGCCAGCAGTGTGGCCAAGGCAGGGGGGGCCGGGGAGCTGTTTTTT; D gene: NA; clone size: NA; J gene: TRBJ2-2; V gene: TRBV2
CDR3 protein: CASSTPRDRANEQYF; CDR3 DNA: TGTGCCAGCAGCACCCCCCGGGACAGGGCCAACGAGCAGTACTTC; D gene: TRBD1; clone size: NA; J gene: TRBJ2-7; V gene: TRBV11-2
CDR3 protein: CAISQAGIYEQYF; CDR3 DNA: TGTGCCATCAGTCAGGCGGGGATCTACGAGCAGTACTTC; D gene: NA; clone size: NA; J gene: TRBJ2-7; V gene: TRBV10-3
CDR3 protein: CASMYRGYYGYTF; CDR3 DNA: TGTGCCAGTATGTACAGGGGATACTATGGCTACACCTTC; D gene: TRBD1; clone size: NA; J gene: TRBJ1-2; V gene: TRBV19
CDR3 protein: CATSRDPPKTPQHF; CDR3 DNA: TGTGCCACCAGCAGGGATCCCCCCAAGACGCCCCAGCATTTT; D gene: NA; clone size: NA; J gene: TRBJ1-5; V gene: TRBV15
CDR3 protein: CASSTPYEQYF; CDR3 DNA: TGTGCCAGCAGTACTCCCTACGAGCAGTACTTC; D gene: NA; clone size: NA; J gene: TRBJ2-7; V gene: TRBV28
CDR3 protein: CASSYFGRAQETQYF; CDR3 DNA: TGTGCCAGCAGTTATTTTGGGAGGGCCCAAGAGACCCAGTACTTC; D gene: TRBD2; clone size: once; J gene: TRBJ2-5; V gene: TRBV6-5
CDR3 protein: CASSPGQGPSPLHF; CDR3 DNA: TGTGCCAGCAGTCCGGGACAGGGACCTTCACCCCTCCACTTT; D gene: TRBD1; clone size: NA; J gene: TRBJ1-6; V gene: TRBV27
CDR3 protein: CASSLGSTDTQYF; CDR3 DNA: TGTGCCAGCTCACTGGGTAGCACAGATACGCAGTATTTT; D gene: NA; clone size: NA; J gene: TRBJ2-3; V gene: TRBV18
CDR3 protein: CASSSGPEYTGELFF; CDR3 DNA: TGCGCCAGCAGCTCCGGGCCGGAGTACACCGGGGAGCTGTTTTTT; D gene: NA; clone size: NA; J gene: TRBJ2-2; V gene: TRBV5-1
CDR3 protein: CASSIRGSGANVLTF; CDR3 DNA: TGTGCCAGCAGTATCAGGGGAAGTGGGGCCAACGTCCTGACTTTC; D gene: NA; clone size: NA; J gene: TRBJ2-6; V gene: TRBV28
CDR3 protein: CASSQGSRGGQPQHF; CDR3 DNA: TGCGCCAGCAGCCAAGGTTCCCGGGGTGGGCAGCCCCAGCATTTT; D gene: NA; clone size: once; J gene: TRBJ1-5; V gene: TRBV4-3
CDR3 protein: CSASLTTHYGYTF; CDR3 DNA: TGCAGTGCTAGTCTCACCACACACTATGGCTACACCTTC; D gene: NA; clone size: NA; J gene: TRBJ1-2; V gene: TRBV20-1
CDR3 protein: CASSFGGNNEQFF; CDR3 DNA: TGTGCCAGCAGTTTTGGAGGCAACAATGAGCAGTTCTTC; D gene: NA; clone size: NA; J gene: TRBJ2-1; V gene: TRBV12-3/TRBV12-4
CDR3 protein: CAWRQGLDTEAFF; CDR3 DNA: TGTGCCTGGAGACAGGGGCTGGATACTGAAGCTTTCTTT; D gene: TRBD1; clone size: NA; J gene: TRBJ1-1; V gene: TRBV30
CDR3 protein: CASSVETGSEAFF; CDR3 DNA: TGTGCCAGCAGTGTTGAAACTGGGAGTGAAGCTTTCTTT; D gene: NA; clone size: NA; J gene: TRBJ1-1; V gene: TRBV6-4
CDR3 protein: CASSSPRGQGYTGELFF; CDR3 DNA: TGTGCCAGCAGTTCTCCCCGGGGACAGGGATACACCGGGGAGCTGTTTTTT; D gene: TRBD1; clone size: NA; J gene: TRBJ2-2; V gene: TRBV28
CDR3 protein: CASSQGTVNNQPQHF; CDR3 DNA: TGTGCCAGCAGCCAAGGGACAGTAAACAATCAGCCCCAGCATTTT; D gene: NA; clone size: NA; J gene: TRBJ1-5; V gene: TRBV3-1/TRBV3-2
CDR3 protein: CASSPIPGQGYTEAFF; CDR3 DNA: TGTGCCAGTAGCCCCATCCCGGGACAGGGGTACACTGAAGCTTTCTTT; D gene: TRBD1; clone size: NA; J gene: TRBJ1-1; V gene: TRBV19
CDR3 protein: CASSFSLAQEQFF; CDR3 DNA: TGTGCCAGCAGTTTCTCCCTAGCGCAAGAGCAGTTCTTC; D gene: NA; clone size: NA; J gene: TRBJ2-1; V gene: TRBV11-3